Below are 21 T cell receptor beta chains sequenced from a single sample in a study of spatial heterogeneity in lung cancer. Findings and limits, study-wide: Expanded alpha and beta TCR counts within tumors tracked tumor mutation counts.

This sample's time point: sample taken at primary tumor resection. TCRdb re-analysed the 5' RACE reads in MiXCR, keeping a single row per CDR3 protein. The sample consists of under 9,500 distinct CDR3 sequences, about 7.7% of them appearing once. For these receptors, no antigen is known. This specimen consisted of lung tumor tissue, obtained at surgery. The receptors stem from a male donor with early-stage non-small cell lung cancer.

This clonotype is labeled as medium-sized. This beta chain is an unintended read in a library built for alpha chains; its size means little. The chain links TRBV7-2 to TRBJ2-5, with 7 bases fitting TRBD2. Germline V gene data show CDR1 as SGHTA and CDR2 as FQGNSA. V shed 5 bases and J 2 bases; nucleotides not matched to a gene: 5. This CDR3 contains 14 residues. CDR3 amino acids: CASSPGLNQETQYF. CDR3 nucleotides: TGTGCCAGCAGCCCGGGACTAAATCAAGAGACCCAGTACTTC.

This clonotype is termed medium-sized. The library was built for alpha chains, so this beta chain is an off-target read and its size means little. The J gene is TRBJ2-5, the V gene TRBV29-1; D is ambiguous. The germline V gene encodes CDR1 SQVTM and CDR2 ANQGSEA. The CDR3 consists of 14 residues. V lost 4 bases and J 2 bases, leaving 14 bases between the germline ends. The CDR3 region has the DNA TGCAGCGTTGGAAATCGGCAGATACAAGAGACCCAGTACTTC. Translating it yields CSVGNRQIQETQYF.

This clonotype appeared many times. This beta chain turned up in a library designed for alpha chains; as an off-target read, its abundance says little. The chain recombines TRBV20-1 with TRBJ2-7; 9 bases are a match to TRBD2. Trimming at V came to 7 bases and at J to 5 bases, leaving 6 bases not matched to a gene. Germline lookup yields CDR1 DFQATT and CDR2 SNEGSKA (reference sequence). The CDR3 totals 12 residues. The CDR3 reads CSGRTSVHEQYF. Here the CDR3 DNA reads TGCAGTGGGAGGACTAGCGTCCACGAGCAGTACTTC.

This clonotype occurred many times. The library was designed around alpha chains, so this beta chain is a stray read whose abundance carries little weight. This chain joins TRBV4-2 and TRBJ2-1; D unresolved. CDR1 LGHNA and CDR2 YNFKEQ come from the germline V gene. This CDR3 comprises 15 residues. Trimming shortened V by 0 bases and J by 9 bases, and 15 bases separated the two germline ends. CDR3 amino acids: CASSQEPDPRGEQFF. CDR3 coding DNA: TGTGCCAGCAGCCAAGAACCCGATCCCAGAGGTGAGCAGTTCTTC.

Within the sample, this clonotype is medium-sized. This beta chain turned up in a library designed for alpha chains; as an off-target read, its abundance says little. The J gene is TRBJ2-3, the V gene TRBV11-2; no firm D call. The CDR3 has 13 residues. In germline, CDR1 is SGHAT, CDR2 FQNNGV. V lost 0 bases, J lost 6 bases, and 7 bases lay in between. CDR3 nucleotide sequence: TGTGCCAGCAGCTTAGATCCCGGTGATACGCAGTATTTT. It codes for CASSLDPGDTQYF.

As for this clonotype: Since it is a stray read in a library aimed at alpha chains, this beta chain has a size that is not meaningful. The V gene is TRBV5-1, the J gene TRBJ2-5; the D is unclear. V was pared by 4 bases and J by 2 bases, with 21 bases between. The germline V gene encodes CDR1 SGHRS and CDR2 YFSETQ. The CDR3 loop spans 17 amino acids. Written as DNA, the CDR3 is TGCGCCAGCAGCCGAGGCGGTGGCGGATCACAACAAGAGACCCAGTACTTC. It yields the protein CASSRGGGGSQQETQYF.

By sample fraction, this clonotype is medium-sized. Being off target in a library aimed at alpha chains, this beta chain has a size of little meaning. This chain uses TRBV6-1 with TRBJ1-5; D is possibly TRBD1 (6 bases). The CDR3 spans 15 residues. Germline-derived CDR1 and CDR2 are MNHNS and SASEGT. V was trimmed by 4 bases and J by 5 bases, leaving 15 bases between them. In DNA form, the CDR3 reads TGTGCCAGCAGTGCCCCGGGACAAAGGCATCAGCCCCAGCATTTT. It encodes CASSAPGQRHQPQHF.

By share, this clonotype ranks as medium-sized (0.01 to 0.1%). A library prepared for alpha chains yielded this beta chain as an off-target read; its size is of little meaning. This sequence joins TRBV11-2 and TRBJ2-5, with 7 positions matching TRBD2. V dropped 1 base and J dropped 4; count of bases not matched to a gene: 6. The length of the CDR3 is 15 residues. Looked up from germline, CDR1 is SGHAT and CDR2 is FQNNGV. DNA of the CDR3: TGTGCCAGCAGCTTAGTGGGGGGGGTTGCAGAGACCCAGTACTTC. This sequence encodes CASSLVGGVAETQYF.

By share, this clonotype ranks as medium-sized. Because this beta chain is a stray read in a library intended to capture alpha chains, its abundance should not be given much weight. The genes are TRBV29-1 and TRBJ2-5; D is ambiguous. The V end lost 4 bases, the J end lost 4 bases, and 13 bases lay between the germline ends. CDR1 is SQVTM and CDR2 is ANQGSEA in the germline V gene. The CDR3 runs 13 residues. CDR3: CSVAGSWGETQYF. CDR3 nucleotides: TGCAGCGTTGCAGGTTCTTGGGGAGAGACCCAGTACTTC.

Note on this clonotype: This beta chain was picked up by a library intended for alpha chains and is off target, so its count carries little meaning. This chain joins TRBV18 and TRBJ2-1; D possibly uses TRBD1 or TRBD2 (6 bases each). From germline, CDR1 is KGHSH and CDR2 LQKENI. There are 14 residues in the CDR3. Trimming took off 5 bases at V and 7 bases at J, with 15 bases between the two ends. CDR3 DNA: TGTGCCAGCTCAGACAAGGGGGGCAGGAATGAGCAGTTCTTC. It codes for CASSDKGGRNEQFF.

This clonotype is classed as medium-sized. Being off target in a library aimed at alpha chains, this beta chain has a size of little meaning. V and J are TRBV20-1 and TRBJ2-1; weak D call: TRBD2 (6 bases). Germline values: CDR1 DFQATT, CDR2 SNEGSKA (reference sequence). The CDR3 length is 12 residues. V dropped 7 bases and J dropped 5 bases, with 12 bases sitting between them. The DNA of the CDR3 is TGCAGTGGGATGGAGGGCCACAATGAGCAGTTCTTC. This encodes CSGMEGHNEQFF.

Relative to its sample, this clonotype is medium-sized. Little can be read into the size of this beta chain, an off-target read in a library designed for alpha chains. The chain employs TRBV29-1 and TRBJ2-5; D not resolved. The CDR3 totals 11 residues. Looked up from germline, CDR1 is SQVTM and CDR2 is ANQGSEA. Trimming cost V 1 base and J 9 bases, with 9 bases left between them. This CDR3 is CSVEAPVSQYF. The CDR3 nucleotides are TGCAGCGTTGAAGCCCCCGTCTCCCAGTACTTC. The full variable domain, rest sourced from reference TRBV29-1 and TRBJ2-5, is SAVISQKPSRDICQRGTSLTIQCQVDSQVTMMFWYRQQPGQSLTLIATANQGSEATYESGFVIDKFPISRPNLTFSTLTVSNMSPEDSSIYLCSVEAPVSQYFGPGTRLLVL.

This clonotype was picked up a small number of times. This beta chain was picked up by a library intended for alpha chains and is off target, so its count carries little meaning. The chain couples TRBV6-5 to TRBJ2-7, with unresolved D. Between the trimmed V and J ends, which lost 5 bases and 2 bases, there was a span of 10 bases. This CDR3 is 13 amino acids long. The germline gives CDR1 MNHEY, CDR2 SVGAGI. CDR3 loop: CASSRTKPYEQYF. The CDR3 region has the DNA TGTGCCAGCAGTCGTACTAAGCCCTACGAGCAGTACTTC.

This clonotype was picked up many times. A library made for alpha chains picked up this beta chain off target, so its size means little. The rearrangement uses TRBV6-6 and TRBJ2-2, with 9 bases matching TRBD2. Unmatched junction bases numbered 3, after V lost 0 bases and J lost 4 bases. Germline-derived CDR1 and CDR2 are MNHNY and SVGAGI (reference sequence). CDR3 size: 16 residues. The CDR3 sequence is CASSYSGTSLTGELFF. Written as DNA, the CDR3 is TGTGCCAGCAGTTACTCCGGGACTAGCCTCACCGGGGAGCTGTTTTTT.

By sample fraction, this clonotype is medium-sized. This beta chain is an unintended read in a library built for alpha chains; its size means little. J is TRBJ2-7 and V is TRBV4-2; D is perhaps TRBD2 (6 bases). Between the trimmed V and J ends, which lost 0 bases and 3 bases, there was a span of 12 bases. Germline values: CDR1 LGHNA, CDR2 YNFKEQ. This CDR3 is built from 15 residues. The CDR3 loop is CASSQDLSGYYEQYF. CDR3 bases: TGTGCCAGCAGCCAAGACCTGAGCGGGTACTACGAGCAGTACTTC.

This clonotype is medium-sized by share. This beta chain is an off-target read within a library intended for alpha chains, so its frequency means little. The chain links TRBV4-1 to TRBJ2-2; D remains ambiguous. V dropped 0 bases and J dropped 4 bases, with 3 bases sitting between them. Germline V CDR1 and CDR2: MGHRA, YSYEKL. The CDR3 loop spans 13 amino acids. This CDR3 is CASSQEITGELFF. In nucleotides, the CDR3 is TGCGCCAGCAGCCAAGAAATCACCGGGGAGCTGTTTTTT.

This clonotype is termed large. Found in a library prepared for alpha chains, this beta chain is an off-target read, and its abundance has little meaning. The chain employs TRBV14 and TRBJ2-5, with D possibly TRBD2 on 6 matching bases. Germline V gene lookup returns CDR1 SGHDN and CDR2 FVKESK. The V gene lost 2 bases and the J gene lost 4 bases, with 17 bases spanning the gap. The CDR3 has 16 amino acids. The CDR3 region is CASSQRGGPSGETQYF. DNA for the CDR3: TGTGCCAGCAGCCAAAGAGGAGGGCCCTCGGGAGAGACCCAGTACTTC.

This clonotype occurred many times. This beta chain turned up in a library designed for alpha chains; as an off-target read, its abundance says little. The CDR3 sequence: CASSLGVYGNQPQHF. The DNA for the CDR3 is TGTGCCAGCAGCCTAGGGGTTTACGGCAATCAGCCCCAGCATTTT. The V and J genes are TRBV28 and TRBJ1-5, with D possibly matching TRBD1 (5 bases). Trimming left V 6 bases short and J 2 bases short, with 14 bases between. Germline V gives CDR1 MDHEN, CDR2 SYDVKM. The CDR3 extends over 15 amino acids.

This clonotype is categorized as medium-sized. Little can be read into the size of this beta chain, an off-target read in a library designed for alpha chains. The chain is built from TRBV28 and TRBJ1-5, with D tentatively TRBD1 (5 bases). The germline gives CDR1 MDHEN, CDR2 SYDVKM. The V gene lost 4 bases and the J gene lost 9 bases, with 19 bases spanning the gap. The CDR3 loop spans 15 amino acids. The CDR3 reads CASSSPGGSIRPQHF. In DNA form, the CDR3 reads TGTGCCAGCAGTTCGCCCGGGGGGTCCATTCGGCCCCAGCATTTT. The variable domain in full, with the rest retrieved from reference TRBV28 and TRBJ1-5, is DVKVTQSSRYLVKRTGEKVFLECVQDMDHENMFWYRQDPGLGLRLIYFSYDVKMKEKGDIPEGYSVSREKKERFSLILESASTNQTSMYLCASSSPGGSIRPQHFGDGTRLSIL.

This clonotype was recorded many times. Found in a library prepared for alpha chains, this beta chain is an off-target read, and its abundance has little meaning. The genes are TRBV20-1 and TRBJ2-1, with D unclear. Germline loops: CDR1 DFQATT, CDR2 SNEGSKA (reference sequence). CDR3 length equals 11 residues. The germline V and J ends were trimmed by 6 bases and 5 bases, with 8 bases remaining between them. CDR3 amino acids: CSAQPHNEQFF. CDR3 nucleotides: TGCAGTGCCCAACCCCACAATGAGCAGTTCTTC.

This clonotype was counted between two and nine times. Since the library was made to target alpha chains, this beta chain is a stray read and its abundance is not meaningful. V and J are TRBV7-3 and TRBJ2-5, with 11 bases identical to TRBD2. V was clipped by 8 bases and J by 4 bases; unmatched bases: 3. Germline CDR1 reads SGHTA; CDR2 reads FQGTGA. This CDR3 comprises 13 residues. The CDR3 region is CASGLAGGETQYF. The CDR3 bases are TGTGCCAGCGGGCTAGCGGGAGGAGAGACCCAGTACTTC. The variable domain in full, completed from reference TRBV7-3 and TRBJ2-5, reads GAGVSQTPSNKVTEKGKYVELRCDPISGHTALYWYRQSLGQGPEFLIYFQGTGAADDSGLPNDRFFAVRPEGSVSTLKIQRTERGDSAVYLCASGLAGGETQYFGPGTRLLVL.